The sequence of this T cell receptor beta chain was determined in a study of T cell clones after liver transplantation. Across the study: Samples came pre-transplant, pre-randomization before withdrawal, and post-randomization after withdrawal ended. Regarding the study as a whole: A significant post-transplant drop in circulating graft-donor-reactive CD4 TCRbeta sequences occurred in most of the 8 subjects. Compared with third party-reactive sequences, donor-reactive ones declined more, independent of withdrawal success.

On this clone itself: No antigen is known for it. This specimen includes other DNA sequences encoding the same CDR3.

TCRdb's table, derived via immunoSEQ multiplex PCR, lists solely in-frame clones and lacks some. The sample contains tens of thousands of clones, about 84% of which appear only once. The input for sequencing was CD4+ T cells from blood, taken 46 months after liver transplant. This TCR derives from a human patient who received a liver transplant. Some of these T cells may belong to the graft donor.

The CDR3 nucleotides are TGTGCCAGCAGCTTCAGGGGATCCTACAATGAGCAGTTCTTC. Its protein is CASSFRGSYNEQFF. This sequence joins TRBV11-2 and TRBJ2-1, with D possibly TRBD1 on 6 matching bases. Per germline, CDR1 SGHAT and CDR2 FQNNGV. The CDR3 sequence is 14 residues long. The ends were cut back, 3 bases at V and 1 base at J, with 7 bases in the middle.